This TCR beta chain was retrieved from a study of cytomegalovirus exposure and HLA in healthy donors. Per the germline V gene, CDR1 is MNHEY and CDR2 is SVGAGI. Trimming pared 2 bases from V and 2 bases from J, leaving 6 bases between. The CDR3 spans 13 residues. Study results and caveats: Per published reports, the classifier diagnosed cytomegalovirus status with high specificity and sensitivity. Follow-up analysis seemed to connect common viral pathogens with several of the most significant clusters identified. It was confirmed in vitro that a few of the CMV-associated chains were specific for CMV antigens.

The PCR made use of 60 Vbeta and 13 Jbeta primers. Produced via immunoSEQ multiplex PCR; TCRdb's table is partial and in-frame only. The table includes roughly 66,000 clones, 55% to 80% detected once. To note about this clone: Antigen unknown.

The TCR comes from a woman aged 50 to 60 in good health and CMV-seronegative. This rearrangement joins TRBV6-5 to TRBJ2-5, with a tentative D call TRBD2 (5 bases). The sample taken for sequencing was PBMCs. In DNA, the CDR3 is TGTGCCAGCAGTTACCCGGGGCAAGAGACCCAGTACTTC. Residues: CASSYPGQETQYF.